A single count supports the clone carrying this T cell receptor beta chain. Its antigen is as yet unknown. Per germline, CDR1 SGHRS and CDR2 YFSETQ. V lost 0 bases and J 1 base, leaving 13 bases between the germline ends. This CDR3 is built from 16 residues. This entry belongs to a study of cytomegalovirus exposure and HLA in healthy donors. Overall study: Among over 300 genotyped donors, around 81% fell in the Caucasian-associated ancestry cluster.

PCR was performed using 60 Vbeta and 13 Jbeta primers. The data were produced by immunoSEQ multiplex PCR, yet TCRdb's version contains in-frame clones alone and is incomplete. The table has about 82,000 clones, roughly 64% seen once. Study observations and caveats: Previous analysis showed most TCR beta V segments were productive about 87% or about 30% of the time. The study assumed roughly uniform donor sequencing depth for presence/absence analyses. The authors excluded some V segments, including TRBV6-2 and TRBV6-3, as indistinguishable.

The receptor comes from a woman in her thirties or forties in good health and CMV-seropositive. This sequence joins TRBV5-1 and TRBJ1-2, with D perhaps matching TRBD1 (5 bases). The sequenced sample consisted of PBMCs. The CDR3 is CASSLAWEGFNYGYTF. The CDR3, as DNA: TGCGCCAGCAGCTTGGCCTGGGAGGGGTTTAACTATGGCTACACCTTC.